The T cell receptor beta chain described here comes from a study of molecular identifiers for immune sequencing clone quantification. Study overall: Naive CD8 cell RNA, from roughly 20,000 or 100,000 cells, was split five ways in replicates, with four sequenced.

Sequencing libraries of naive CD8 cells derived from around 20,000 to 990,000 sorted cells with 10%, 30% or 50% RNA. Listed TCR primers, together with previously described methods, were used for the bulk TCR libraries. TCRdb itself ran the PCR reads through MiXCR, one entry per CDR3 protein. Among about 630,000 distinct CDR3 sequences, 25% were seen once, and the ten largest hold roughly 0.83%. About this clonotype: A read error may explain this, as a much larger clone is one base away.

The CDR3 spans 13 residues. Trimming pared 5 bases from V and 5 bases from J, leaving 12 bases between. Germline CDR1 SGHTA, CDR2 FQGTGA. The sequencing sample was made of naive CD8+ T cells from blood, with Jurkat cell RNA spiked in. The subset denotes: FACS-sorted CD8+CD4-CCR7+CD45RA+ naive T cells. The V and J genes are TRBV7-3 and TRBJ1-1; D is perhaps TRBD1 (5 bases). This clonotype originated in a human donor in good health. Some libraries in this study had Jurkat cell RNA spiked in. CDR3 sequence: CASSLSWGTEAFF. CDR3 in DNA: TGTGCCAGCAGCCTGAGCTGGGGGACTGAAGCTTTCTTT.